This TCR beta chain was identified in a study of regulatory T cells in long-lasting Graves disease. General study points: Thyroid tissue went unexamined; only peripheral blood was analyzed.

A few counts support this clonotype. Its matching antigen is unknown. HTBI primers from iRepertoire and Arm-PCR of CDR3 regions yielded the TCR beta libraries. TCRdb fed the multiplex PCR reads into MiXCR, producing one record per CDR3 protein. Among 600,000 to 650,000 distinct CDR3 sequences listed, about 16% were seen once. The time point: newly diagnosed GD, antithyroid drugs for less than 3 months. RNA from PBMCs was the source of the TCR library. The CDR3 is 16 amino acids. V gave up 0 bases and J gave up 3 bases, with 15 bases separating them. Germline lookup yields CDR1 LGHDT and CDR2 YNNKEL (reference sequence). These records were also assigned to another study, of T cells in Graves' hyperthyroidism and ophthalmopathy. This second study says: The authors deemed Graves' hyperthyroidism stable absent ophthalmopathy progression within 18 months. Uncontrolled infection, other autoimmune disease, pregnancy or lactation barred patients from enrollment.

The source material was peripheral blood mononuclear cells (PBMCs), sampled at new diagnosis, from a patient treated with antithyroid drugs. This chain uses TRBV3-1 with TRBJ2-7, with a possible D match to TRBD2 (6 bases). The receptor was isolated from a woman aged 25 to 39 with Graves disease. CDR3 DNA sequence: TGTGCCAGCAGCCAAGATGGTGGTAGCGGCCGCTACGAGCAGTACTTC. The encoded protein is CASSQDGGSGRYEQYF.